One sample yielded the 14 T cell receptor beta chains listed below, sequenced in a study of T cell responses to AZD1222 COVID-19 vaccine. Data came from immunoSEQ multiplex PCR; TCRdb stores just in-frame clones and leaves some out. The repertoire holds some 79,000 clones, with 60% to 85% as singletons. The material sequenced was peripheral blood, taken 28 days after the second AZD1222 dose. The source of these receptors is an adult who received the AZD1222 COVID-19 vaccine.

The chain carries TRBV30 and TRBJ2-2; weak D call: TRBD1 (5 bases). CDR3 size: 15 residues. The V end was cut by 0 bases, the J end by 2 bases, with 10 bases between. Germline CDR1 GTSNPN, CDR2 SVGIG (reference sequence). DNA of the CDR3: TGTGCCTGGAGTGTAGTAGGGGCAAACACCGGGGAGCTGTTTTTT. This sequence encodes CAWSVVGANTGELFF.

The chain links TRBV28 to TRBJ2-1; D might be TRBD1 (5 bases). The CDR3 covers 13 residues. CDR1 is MDHEN and CDR2 is SYDVKM in the germline V gene. The germline V and J ends were trimmed by 6 bases and 4 bases, with 10 bases remaining between them. The CDR3 DNA follows: TGTGCCAGCAGCCCCCAGGGATACAATGAGCAGTTCTTC. Translated: CASSPQGYNEQFF.

The genes are TRBV7-2 and TRBJ1-1, with D uncertain. CDR3 size: 12 residues. CDR1 is SGHTA and CDR2 is FQGNSA in the germline V gene. Trimming took 4 bases from V and 1 from J, leaving 4 bases between them. CDR3 sequence (DNA): TGTGCCAGCAGCTGGGGGAACACTGAAGCTTTCTTT. Translation gives CASSWGNTEAFF.

The chain has TRBV11-2 and TRBJ2-2, with 7 nucleotides matching TRBD2. This CDR3 contains 15 residues. The J segment lost 1 base and the V segment lost 3 bases, leaving 2 bases of the junction unmatched. Germline V gene lookup returns CDR1 SGHAT and CDR2 FQNNGV. The CDR3 spells CASSFIAGNTGELFF. DNA for the CDR3: TGTGCCAGCAGCTTCATAGCGGGGAACACCGGGGAGCTGTTTTTT.

CDR3 sequence: CASRGGRQGNEKLFF. In nucleotides, the CDR3 is TGCGCCAGCAGGGGGGGGAGGCAGGGCAATGAAAAACTGTTTTTT. This chain uses TRBV23-1 with TRBJ1-4; D may be TRBD1 (5 bases). TRBV23-1 is reported as an ORF; its role is uncertain. V lost 6 bases to trimming and J lost 5 bases, with 16 bases between them. CDR3 length: 15 amino acids.

The chain employs TRBV11-2 and TRBJ1-2; no clear D gene. V was pared by 0 bases and J by 5 bases, with 10 bases between. The CDR3 consists of 14 residues. From germline, CDR1 is SGHAT and CDR2 FQNNGV. The CDR3 protein is CASSLEIGLYGYTF. DNA of the CDR3: TGTGCCAGCAGCTTAGAAATTGGGCTTTATGGCTACACCTTC.

The rearrangement links TRBV24-1 to TRBJ1-3, with a weak D call TRBD1 (5 bases). This CDR3 spans 14 amino acids. Germline CDR1 reads KGHDR; CDR2 reads SFDVKD. V lost 5 bases, J lost 4 bases, and 11 bases lay in between. For the CDR3, the DNA is TGTGCCACCAGTGCTTCAGGGAGGGGAAACACCATATATTTT. This encodes CATSASGRGNTIYF.

This chain joins TRBV4-3 and TRBJ1-1; D gene ambiguous. Germline V gene data show CDR1 as LGHNA and CDR2 as YSLEER. Trimming left V 0 bases short and J 13 bases short, with 18 bases between. The length of the CDR3 is 14 residues. The CDR3: CASSQDAGIQPGFF. The CDR3 DNA sequence: TGCGCCAGCAGCCAAGATGCGGGTATTCAACCCGGTTTCTTT.

Comments on this clone: The sample holds other DNA sequences that translate to the same CDR3. The chain joins TRBV27 to TRBJ2-7; 13 nucleotides agree with TRBD2. Per the germline V gene, CDR1 is MNHEY and CDR2 is SMNVEV (reference sequence). The trim removed 6 bases at V and 4 bases at J, leaving 6 bases unmatched. The CDR3 length is 15 residues. As DNA, the CDR3 is TGTGCCAGCAGATCGGGACTAGCGGGACTATACGAGCAGTACTTC. Protein product: CASRSGLAGLYEQYF.

This clone was detected once. The chain links TRBV6-4 to TRBJ2-6, with unresolved D. Trimming pared 0 bases from V and 3 bases from J, leaving 0 bases between. The germline V gene has CDR1 MRHNA and CDR2 SNTAGT. The CDR3 extends over 13 amino acids. CDR3 bases: TGTGCCAGCAGTGACTCTGGGGCCAACGTCCTGACTTTC. Protein sequence: CASSDSGANVLTF.

The chain employs TRBV12-3 or TRBV12-4 and TRBJ2-3; D perhaps matches TRBD1 (6 bases). The CDR3 is 12 residues long. V dropped 2 bases and J dropped 8 bases, with 8 bases sitting between them. The DNA for the CDR3 is TGTGCCAGCAGTTTAAGGGACACTACGCAGTATTTT. This codes for CASSLRDTTQYF.

The chain's CDR3 is CASSRFGGTGGKTEAFF. CDR3 in DNA: TGTGCCAGCAGCCGCTTTGGTGGAACAGGGGGTAAGACTGAAGCTTTCTTT. This chain joins TRBV14 and TRBJ1-1, with 8 bases that match TRBD1. V was clipped by 4 bases and J by 5 bases; unmatched bases: 15. Germline lookup yields CDR1 SGHDN and CDR2 FVKESK. The CDR3 sequence is 17 residues long.

Of note for this clone: The junction differs from germline at one of its ends, possibly a read error. J is TRBJ2-7 and V is TRBV7-7; 15 bases align to TRBD2. CDR1 is SSHAT, CDR2 FNYEAQ, per germline (reference sequence). CDR3 length: 16 residues. The CDR3 bases are TGTGCTAGCAGCCCAGGACTAGCGGGAGGGATATACGAGCAGTACTTC. Its protein product is CASSPGLAGGIYEQYF.

The chain employs TRBV15 and TRBJ2-3; 9 nucleotides align to TRBD2. CDR3 length equals 19 residues. The V gene's germline CDR1 is LNHNV and CDR2 YYDKDF (reference sequence). The ends lost 0 bases at V and 4 bases at J; junction bases unmatched: 14. CDR3 bases: TGTGCCACCAGCAGAGATTACGTATTGCGGGAGGGTCGCGCAGATACGCAGTATTTT. It specifies CATSRDYVLREGRADTQYF.